A selection of T cell receptor beta chains follows, all from one sample in a study of cytotoxic CD8 clonotypes in ibrutinib-treated CLL. Only in-frame clones appear in the TCRdb table, and some are missing; sequencing was by immunoSEQ multiplex PCR. The repertoire holds 130,000 to 150,000 clones, with 79% as singletons. Here the sequenced sample was PBMCs, taken after 12 months of ibrutinib treatment. The receptors originated from a human donor with chronic lymphocytic leukemia. Both conserved end residues are part of each CDR3.

J,V,CDR3
TRBJ1-4,TRBV7-6,CASSLAGTANEKLFF
TRBJ2-5,TRBV11-2,CASSSEGLAFQETQYF
TRBJ2-7,TRBV5-4,CATSPSRRFDYEQYF
TRBJ1-2,TRBV5-1,CASSPTLRQGLYNYGYTF
TRBJ2-1,TRBV7-2,CASSFRTSGSNEQFF
TRBJ2-1,TRBV7-6,CASSDGGQGDEQFF
TRBJ1-2,TRBV14,CASSQGWAARYTF
TRBJ2-2,TRBV6-5,CASSLSGGNTGELFF
TRBJ2-5,TRBV7-8,CASRLWFQETQYF
TRBJ2-7,TRBV9,CASSARVSGYEQYF
TRBJ2-1,TRBV14,CASSQGGPPGLATRSYNEQFF
TRBJ2-1,TRBV7-2,CASSWAGVKFGEQFF
TRBJ1-2,TRBV21-1,CASSKEESRGYGYTF
TRBJ2-7,TRBV11-1,CASSSRDRVPYEQYF
TRBJ2-7,TRBV7-2,CASSHGGWRYEQYF
TRBJ2-3,TRBV9,CASNPGRSTDTQYF
TRBJ2-1,TRBV15,CATSRVGLYNEQFF
TRBJ2-2,TRBV6-6,CASSGTPGANTGELFF
TRBJ1-2,TRBV15,CATSRGTGYDGYTF
TRBJ2-1,TRBV19,CASSIGWTRSLYEQFF
TRBJ2-7,TRBV27,CASSLRGGRAAYEQYF
TRBJ1-2,TRBV6-1,CASSAGNYGYTF
TRBJ1-5,TRBV6-6,CASSYTHNQPQHF
TRBJ2-5,TRBV11-2,CASSLGWDGQETQYF